The rows below give T cell receptor beta chains drawn from one sample of a study of T cell changes during pregnancy in multiple sclerosis. Sequencing was performed with immunoSEQ multiplex PCR; in TCRdb, only in-frame clones are kept and a portion is missing. In the table there are about 99,000 clones, around 94% of which are singletons. The sample consisted of peripheral blood, taken after pregnancy. These receptors came from a female donor with multiple sclerosis, enrolled in a pregnancy study. CDR3s include the opening cysteine and the closing phenylalanine or tryptophan. A D gene is named only where the DNA matches it firmly. Clone size is given for some rows only: seen once, a few or many times, or a class if the clone is expanded.

D gene: NA
J gene: TRBJ2-2
V gene: TRBV5-5
clone size: NA
CDR3 protein: CASSLGQFANTGELFF
CDR3 DNA: TGTGCCAGCAGCTTGGGCCAGTTCGCGAACACCGGGGAGCTGTTTTTT

D gene: NA
J gene: TRBJ2-5
V gene: TRBV14
clone size: NA
CDR3 protein: CASSQATGRGKDETQYF
CDR3 DNA: TGTGCCAGCAGCCAAGCTACAGGGAGAGGGAAGGACGAGACCCAGTACTTC

D gene: NA
J gene: TRBJ2-5
V gene: TRBV7-9
clone size: NA
CDR3 protein: CASSDPRYSGTQYF
CDR3 DNA: TGTGCCAGCAGCGACCCGAGATATTCGGGGACCCAGTACTTC

D gene: TRBD1
J gene: TRBJ1-2
V gene: TRBV5-4
clone size: NA
CDR3 protein: CASSPNRGAGPHYGYTF
CDR3 DNA: TGTGCCAGCAGTCCGAACAGGGGGGCAGGGCCGCATTATGGCTACACCTTC

D gene: NA
J gene: TRBJ1-6
V gene: TRBV6-6
clone size: few
CDR3 protein: CASSSDRLSSHF
CDR3 DNA: TGTGCCAGCAGCTCCGACAGGTTGAGTTCTCACTTT

D gene: NA
J gene: TRBJ1-2
V gene: TRBV29-1
clone size: NA
CDR3 protein: CSVEGREGSNYGYTF
CDR3 DNA: TGCAGCGTTGAAGGCAGGGAAGGTTCTAACTATGGCTACACCTTC

D gene: TRBD1
J gene: TRBJ2-7
V gene: TRBV19
clone size: few
CDR3 protein: CASSSGRQGYEQYF
CDR3 DNA: TGTGCCAGTAGTTCCGGACGACAGGGGTACGAGCAGTACTTC

D gene: TRBD1
J gene: TRBJ2-1
V gene: TRBV19
clone size: once
CDR3 protein: CASSMRDRVNEQFF
CDR3 DNA: TGTGCCAGTAGTATGAGGGACAGGGTGAATGAGCAGTTCTTC

D gene: NA
J gene: TRBJ2-1
V gene: TRBV18
clone size: NA
CDR3 protein: CASSPAWGRSSGTARYNEQFF
CDR3 DNA: TGTGCCAGCTCACCAGCATGGGGTAGGTCTTCTGGGACTGCCAGATACAATGAGCAGTTCTTC

D gene: NA
J gene: TRBJ1-5
V gene: TRBV6-1
clone size: once
CDR3 protein: CASTIVSNQPQHF
CDR3 DNA: TGTGCCAGCACTATAGTAAGCAATCAGCCCCAGCATTTT

D gene: NA
J gene: TRBJ2-7
V gene: TRBV5-1
clone size: NA
CDR3 protein: CASSLVGRGNEQYF
CDR3 DNA: TGCGCCAGCAGCTTGGTTGGCAGGGGCAACGAGCAGTACTTC

D gene: NA
J gene: TRBJ1-5
V gene: TRBV2
clone size: NA
CDR3 protein: CASRGTGSNQPQHF
CDR3 DNA: TGTGCCAGCAGGGGAACGGGAAGCAATCAGCCCCAGCATTTT

D gene: TRBD1
J gene: TRBJ1-2
V gene: TRBV2
clone size: NA
CDR3 protein: CASIRTGVDGYTF
CDR3 DNA: TGTGCCAGCATTAGGACAGGGGTCGATGGCTACACCTTC

D gene: TRBD1
J gene: TRBJ1-1
V gene: TRBV5-1
clone size: once
CDR3 protein: CASSIQGEDTEAFF
CDR3 DNA: TGCGCCAGCAGCATACAGGGGGAGGACACTGAAGCTTTCTTT

D gene: TRBD2
J gene: TRBJ2-7
V gene: TRBV28
clone size: NA
CDR3 protein: CAIGGGRSSYEQYF
CDR3 DNA: TGTGCCATCGGCGGGGGGCGATCGTCCTACGAGCAGTACTTC

D gene: TRBD2
J gene: TRBJ2-7
V gene: TRBV9
clone size: NA
CDR3 protein: CASSSPGGVSGVNEQYF
CDR3 DNA: TGTGCCAGCAGCTCCCCAGGAGGCGTTAGCGGGGTAAACGAGCAGTACTTC

D gene: TRBD1
J gene: TRBJ2-4
V gene: TRBV7-3
clone size: NA
CDR3 protein: CASSSYGQGYIQYF
CDR3 DNA: TGTGCCAGCAGCTCCTACGGACAGGGCTACATTCAGTACTTC

D gene: TRBD1
J gene: TRBJ1-6
V gene: TRBV10-3
clone size: NA
CDR3 protein: CAISESGDSLVSPLHF
CDR3 DNA: TGTGCCATCAGTGAGTCTGGGGACAGTCTCGTCTCACCCCTCCACTTT

D gene: TRBD1
J gene: TRBJ2-5
V gene: TRBV28
clone size: NA
CDR3 protein: CASSAGTGRKETQYF
CDR3 DNA: TGTGCCAGCAGTGCGGGGACAGGAAGAAAAGAGACCCAGTACTTC

D gene: NA
J gene: TRBJ2-2
V gene: TRBV27
clone size: few
CDR3 protein: CASSRTQGRTGELFF
CDR3 DNA: TGTGCCAGCAGTCGAACCCAGGGGCGCACCGGGGAGCTGTTTTTT

D gene: TRBD2
J gene: TRBJ2-1
V gene: TRBV5-8
clone size: NA
CDR3 protein: CASSLGTSGSSNHEQFF
CDR3 DNA: TGTGCCAGCAGCCTGGGGACTAGCGGGAGCAGCAACCATGAGCAGTTCTTC

D gene: NA
J gene: TRBJ2-1
V gene: TRBV4-2
clone size: NA
CDR3 protein: CASSQARTPWNEQFF
CDR3 DNA: TGTGCCAGCAGCCAAGCCAGAACCCCTTGGAATGAGCAGTTCTTC

D gene: TRBD2
J gene: TRBJ2-7
V gene: TRBV15
clone size: NA
CDR3 protein: CATSPGGGLRSF
CDR3 DNA: TGTGCCACCAGCCCGGGCGGGGGGCTCCGTTCCTTC

D gene: TRBD1
J gene: TRBJ2-7
V gene: TRBV6-6
clone size: NA
CDR3 protein: CASAYRDSGYEQYF
CDR3 DNA: TGTGCCAGCGCCTATCGGGACAGCGGCTACGAGCAGTACTTC

D gene: NA
J gene: TRBJ2-7
V gene: TRBV30
clone size: NA
CDR3 protein: CAWNSGSYEQYF
CDR3 DNA: TGTGCCTGGAATAGCGGATCCTACGAGCAGTACTTC

D gene: TRBD2
J gene: TRBJ2-1
V gene: TRBV5-1
clone size: NA
CDR3 protein: CASSPGTSGGGNEQFF
CDR3 DNA: TGCGCCAGCAGCCCTGGTACTAGCGGGGGAGGGAATGAGCAGTTCTTC

D gene: TRBD2
J gene: TRBJ2-1
V gene: TRBV7-9
clone size: NA
CDR3 protein: CAGLSGSSYNEQFF
CDR3 DNA: TGTGCCGGACTTAGCGGGAGCTCCTACAATGAGCAGTTCTTC

D gene: TRBD2
J gene: TRBJ2-1
V gene: TRBV6-4
clone size: NA
CDR3 protein: CASSDSSGGAANEQFF
CDR3 DNA: TGTGCCAGCAGTGACTCGAGCGGGGGGGCCGCCAATGAGCAGTTCTTC

D gene: TRBD1
J gene: TRBJ1-1
V gene: TRBV18
clone size: NA
CDR3 protein: CASSSGQGATEAFF
CDR3 DNA: TGTGCCAGCTCATCGGGACAGGGGGCTACTGAAGCTTTCTTT

D gene: TRBD1
J gene: TRBJ1-1
V gene: TRBV30
clone size: NA
CDR3 protein: CAWTPGGETEAFF
CDR3 DNA: TGTGCCTGGACCCCAGGGGGCGAAACTGAAGCTTTCTTT

D gene: TRBD1
J gene: TRBJ1-1
V gene: TRBV5-5
clone size: NA
CDR3 protein: CASSPSLRTGERYTEAFF
CDR3 DNA: TGTGCCAGCAGCCCGTCCCTGAGGACAGGGGAGCGGTACACTGAAGCTTTCTTT

D gene: TRBD1
J gene: TRBJ1-1
V gene: TRBV6-6
clone size: NA
CDR3 protein: CASSRQGQMNTEAFF
CDR3 DNA: TGTGCCAGCAGCCGACAGGGACAGATGAACACTGAAGCTTTCTTT

D gene: TRBD2
J gene: TRBJ2-1
V gene: TRBV28
clone size: NA
CDR3 protein: CASSSYSGGGNEQFF
CDR3 DNA: TGTGCCAGCAGTTCATATAGCGGGGGAGGAAATGAGCAGTTCTTC

D gene: TRBD1
J gene: TRBJ2-3
V gene: TRBV23-1
clone size: NA
CDR3 protein: CARTDRGRPDTQYF
CDR3 DNA: TGCGCCAGGACGGACAGGGGAAGGCCAGATACGCAGTATTTT

D gene: TRBD2
J gene: TRBJ2-2
V gene: TRBV10-2
clone size: few
CDR3 protein: CASRQRGLANTGELFF
CDR3 DNA: TGCGCCAGCAGACAAAGGGGACTAGCGAACACCGGGGAGCTGTTTTTT

D gene: TRBD1
J gene: TRBJ2-7
V gene: TRBV5-1
clone size: NA
CDR3 protein: CASSSSGTGSYEQYF
CDR3 DNA: TGCGCCAGCAGCTCCTCCGGGACAGGGTCCTACGAGCAGTACTTC

D gene: NA
J gene: TRBJ1-6
V gene: TRBV5-1
clone size: NA
CDR3 protein: CASSSGEVDSPLHF
CDR3 DNA: TGCGCCAGCAGTTCAGGGGAAGTGGATTCACCCCTCCACTTT

D gene: NA
J gene: TRBJ2-4
V gene: TRBV5-1
clone size: NA
CDR3 protein: CASSLEGDIQYF
CDR3 DNA: TGCGCCAGCAGCTTGGAGGGGGACATTCAGTACTTC

D gene: TRBD1
J gene: TRBJ2-3
V gene: TRBV19
clone size: NA
CDR3 protein: CASSDRGAHTDTQYF
CDR3 DNA: TGTGCCAGTAGTGACAGGGGAGCCCATACAGATACGCAGTATTTT

D gene: TRBD1
J gene: TRBJ1-2
V gene: TRBV13
clone size: once
CDR3 protein: CASSTVGTGAYGYTF
CDR3 DNA: TGTGCCAGCAGCACCGTCGGGACAGGGGCCTATGGCTACACCTTC

D gene: NA
J gene: TRBJ2-7
V gene: TRBV5-1
clone size: few
CDR3 protein: CASRPDTAYEQYF
CDR3 DNA: TGCGCCAGCAGACCGGACACCGCCTACGAGCAGTACTTC

D gene: NA
J gene: TRBJ2-1
V gene: TRBV30
clone size: NA
CDR3 protein: CAWGGGYNEQFF
CDR3 DNA: TGTGCCTGGGGGGGAGGCTACAATGAGCAGTTCTTC

D gene: NA
J gene: TRBJ1-4
V gene: TRBV28
clone size: NA
CDR3 protein: CASSSPTATNEKLFF
CDR3 DNA: TGTGCCAGCAGTAGCCCGACAGCAACTAATGAAAAACTGTTTTTT

D gene: NA
J gene: TRBJ2-7
V gene: TRBV7-9
clone size: NA
CDR3 protein: CASSSPLEQYF
CDR3 DNA: TGTGCCAGCAGCTCCCCCCTCGAGCAGTACTTC

D gene: NA
J gene: TRBJ1-1
V gene: TRBV7-6
clone size: NA
CDR3 protein: CASSHQREMNTEAFF
CDR3 DNA: TGTGCCAGCAGCCACCAGAGGGAAATGAACACTGAAGCTTTCTTT

D gene: NA
J gene: TRBJ2-2
V gene: TRBV5-4
clone size: NA
CDR3 protein: CASSRQKNTGELFF
CDR3 DNA: TGTGCCAGCAGCCGACAGAAGAACACCGGGGAGCTGTTTTTT

D gene: TRBD1
J gene: TRBJ1-1
V gene: TRBV6-6
clone size: NA
CDR3 protein: CASSYSQGQGVGEAFF
CDR3 DNA: TGTGCCAGCAGTTACTCGCAGGGCCAGGGGGTGGGAGAAGCTTTCTTT

D gene: NA
J gene: TRBJ1-2
V gene: TRBV11-2
clone size: NA
CDR3 protein: CASSQAGGYGYTF
CDR3 DNA: TGTGCCAGCAGCCAGGCGGGGGGTTATGGCTACACCTTC

D gene: TRBD1
J gene: TRBJ2-1
V gene: TRBV6-5
clone size: NA
CDR3 protein: CASSYGTGGNNEQFF
CDR3 DNA: TGTGCCAGCAGTTACGGGACAGGAGGTAACAATGAGCAGTTCTTC

D gene: NA
J gene: TRBJ1-1
V gene: TRBV19
clone size: NA
CDR3 protein: CASLRGQGRFTEAFF
CDR3 DNA: TGTGCCAGTCTACGAGGGCAGGGGCGCTTCACTGAAGCTTTCTTT

D gene: TRBD2
J gene: TRBJ2-4
V gene: TRBV14
clone size: NA
CDR3 protein: CASSQDSPSLAGAVNIQYF
CDR3 DNA: TGTGCCAGCAGCCAAGATTCCCCCTCACTAGCGGGGGCGGTAAACATTCAGTACTTC